The T cell receptor beta chain described here comes from a study of identical twins' blood T cells. In the study overall: About 6 alpha and six beta libraries together yielded tens of millions of reads. Study observations and caveats: Abundant TCRbeta CDR3s overlapped more between twins than with unrelated donors.

The V gene end was trimmed by 3 bases and the J gene end by 0 bases; junction bases not matched to a gene: 5. Germline V gene lookup returns CDR1 DFQATT and CDR2 SNEGSKA (reference sequence). There are 15 residues in the CDR3. Notes on this clonotype: Its antigen remains unidentified.

TCR cDNA libraries came from RNA via a modified published protocol. TCRdb redid the calling of the 5' RACE reads with MiXCR, one entry per CDR3 protein. The sample lists hundreds of thousands of distinct CDR3 sequences, approximately 30% occurring once. The chain is built from TRBV20-1 and TRBJ2-1; TRBD2 matches at 7 bases. This clonotype was obtained from a woman aged 18-49 years in good health. The sequenced material came from PBMCs. The CDR3 sequence: CSAREGGVSYNEQFF. DNA of the CDR3: TGCAGTGCTAGGGAGGGAGGGGTCTCCTACAATGAGCAGTTCTTC.